A selection of T cell receptor beta chains follows, all from one sample in a study of cytomegalovirus exposure and HLA in healthy donors. Profiling relied on immunoSEQ multiplex PCR, and the TCRdb table lists in-frame clones only, not all of them. This repertoire shows 70,000 to 90,000 clones, 70% to 75% found once; its top ten account for around 4.2%. The sequenced sample consisted of PBMCs. All receptors come from a man aged 55 to 70 in good health and CMV-seronegative. Each CDR3 is given with its conserved first and last residue. The D gene is left open where the match is weak. A clone size is listed for some rows: how often the clone was seen (once, few, many), or a class if it is expanded.

j_gene | v_gene | d_gene | abundance | CDR3aa | CDR3nt
TRBJ2-7 | TRBV30 | TRBD2 | few | CAWTGDPPGGEQYF | TGTGCCTGGACCGGGGACCCACCGGGGGGGGAGCAGTACTTC
TRBJ1-1 | TRBV5-1 | - | - | CASSLRTPNTEAFF | TGCGCCAGCAGCTTGCGGACACCGAACACTGAAGCTTTCTTT
TRBJ2-1 | TRBV11-3 | TRBD1 | - | CASSPGQGSYNEQFF | TGTGCCAGCAGCCCGGGACAGGGGTCCTACAATGAGCAGTTCTTC
TRBJ1-5 | TRBV7-9 | - | - | CASSIGRPGHTTNQPQHF | TGTGCCAGCAGCATAGGACGCCCGGGACATACGACGAATCAGCCCCAGCATTTT
TRBJ1-5 | TRBV6-1 | TRBD1 | few | CASSVTGENNQPQHF | TGTGCCAGCAGTGTAACAGGGGAGAACAATCAGCCCCAGCATTTT
TRBJ2-5 | TRBV2 | - | few | CASSDPSTGTGETQYF | TGTGCCAGCAGTGACCCTTCGACAGGGACTGGGGAGACCCAGTACTTC
TRBJ1-2 | TRBV19 | TRBD1 | - | CASSLSSGQGDGYTF | TGTGCCAGTAGTTTATCCTCGGGACAGGGAGACGGCTACACCTTC
TRBJ2-3 | TRBV5-6 | - | - | CASSLGRGGSTDTQYF | TGTGCCAGCAGCTTGGGCCGCGGCGGTAGCACAGATACGCAGTATTTT
TRBJ2-1 | TRBV9 | - | - | CASSVVSSPRNEQFF | TGTGCCAGCAGCGTAGTTTCTAGCCCACGCAATGAGCAGTTCTTC
TRBJ1-2 | TRBV5-1 | - | - | CASSLGPANYGYTF | TGCGCCAGCAGCTTGGGTCCGGCTAACTATGGCTACACCTTC
TRBJ2-1 | TRBV2 | TRBD2 | - | CASSLLAGAYNEQFF | TGTGCCAGCAGTTTACTAGCGGGGGCTTACAATGAGCAGTTCTTC
TRBJ2-1 | TRBV7-9 | TRBD1 | - | CASSLTLGGDEQFF | TGTGCCAGCAGCCTAACTCTAGGGGGCGATGAGCAGTTCTTC
TRBJ2-3 | TRBV10-3 | TRBD2 | once | CAISDSGAITDTQYF | TGTGCCATCAGTGATAGCGGGGCGATCACAGATACGCAGTATTTT
TRBJ2-5 | TRBV25-1 | TRBD1 | - | CASVQQGETQYF | TGTGCCAGCGTACAACAGGGGGAGACCCAGTACTTC
TRBJ2-5 | TRBV6-1 | TRBD2 | - | CATRWAGGETQYF | TGTGCCACCCGTTGGGCGGGAGGAGAGACCCAGTACTTC